This record covers a single T cell receptor (beta chain). Its antigen is unknown. Qualities for individual bases were not recorded, and no much larger clone is one base off. This sample was taken from a study of beta chain features in type 1 diabetes (dated by TCRdb to about 2018). Notes on the research overall: No differences in mean age, gender distribution, total cell number or subset yield were found between patients and healthy donors. Across all samples, 107,917,701 sorted cells were examined, and cell number per subset correlated strongly with RNA yield. The study compared TCRB repertoires of sorted circulating CD4+ T cell subsets between recently diagnosed type 1 diabetes patients and matched healthy donors. Regulatory and stem cell-like memory subsets were obtained from only 8 patients and about 8 healthy donors, while naive and central memory subsets were obtained from all 30 or so donors. General study outcomes and caveats: Because small numbers of individuals were included in the HLA sub-analyses, any influence of HLA type on TCRB rearrangement was left unresolved. Type 1 diabetes patients showed a moderate but significant shortening of TCRB CDR3 length in all four CD4+ subsets. Naive, central memory and regulatory TCRB repertoires appeared to be more alike among patients than among healthy donors. Because cDNA was sequenced instead of genomic DNA, activated cells with high expression could be over-represented, although the groups did not differ in activation or CD3 levels. At VDJ recombination sites, type 1 diabetes patients had fewer insertions and more deleted nucleotides, which implies abnormalities in thymic rearrangement. Shorter templates might be favored by PCR, yet because patient and control samples were amplified and corrected together, any such skew would affect both groups equally.

The High Capacity cDNA Reverse Transcription Kit was used to reverse transcribe all of the isolated RNA, meaning that expressed TCRB transcripts were what got sequenced. Deep immunoSEQ sequencing was applied to naive, central memory and regulatory T cell samples, giving an average of about 3.8 million total reads per sample. After sorted cells were lysed in RLT buffer, RNA was extracted with DNase-treated RNeasy Micro or Mini kits, with the choice depending on cell number. Each cell subset was processed separately to prevent cross-contamination, with patient and healthy donor samples processed together. TCRB sequences were amplified from cDNA with the immunoSEQ multiplex PCR, producing 87-bp fragments spanning the CDR3 region. The amplicons were sequenced using the Illumina HiSeq platform. From the authors' description of their analysis: Synthetic template baselines were used to correct PCR bias computationally, reads within Hamming distance 2 were collapsed, and singletons that could not be merged were discarded. Reads were aligned against IMGT so that V, D and J genes, CDR3 length and insertions or deletions at six rearrangement sites could be assigned. Within each subset, clonotype counts were normalized to sorted cell number, after which true diversity and Gini coefficients were computed with the tcR R package. Repertoire sharing was quantified using the overlap coefficient calculated on TCRB nucleotide sequences. Out-of-frame TCRB sequences from naive cells were analyzed as a proxy for the pre-selection repertoire. TCRdb's version of the immuneACCESS table is confined to in-frame rearrangements and falls short of the full clone set. An unresolved V gene accounts for under half of the shortfall where checked; the remainder is of unknown origin. V and J calls plus clone size are reproduced from that table; the DNA served to infer D and trimming. A total of hundreds of thousands of clones appear in this sample, 11% to 15% of them only once. Nearly 0.04% of the sample is in the top ten clones.

Each donor gave one peripheral blood draw, averaging roughly 0.11 L, which was collected into heparinised tubes. A BD FACSAria II was used to sort naive, central memory, regulatory and stem cell-like memory CD4+ T cells with a panel that included CD45RO, CCR7, CD25, CD127, CD95 and CD27. Every sorted population had a purity above 95%. PBMCs were isolated right away by Lymphoprep density gradient centrifugation and were stained directly, without culture. So that batch effects would be minimized, each experiment stained and sorted samples in pairs, pairing one healthy donor with one patient. V is shortened by 1 base, J by 6 bases, and the region joining them spans 7 bases. The germline V gene gives CDR1 as SGHTA and CDR2 as FQGNSA. The cysteine opens and the phenylalanine closes a CDR3 of 13 amino acids. Only CDR3 DNA is held: 39 bases, read in frame from base 1.

Sequenced sample: naive CD4+ T cells from blood. This specimen's cell subset or site label, per the study, means: true naive CD4+ T cells. The TCR originated in a man aged 18-30 years with type 1 diabetes. The chain joins TRBV7-2 to TRBJ2-1; TRBD1 is a weak D gene call, 5 bases matching. The CDR3 is CASSLDRGNEQFF. The DNA sequence is as follows: TGTGCCAGCAGCTTAGATAGGGGCAATGAGCAGTTCTTC.